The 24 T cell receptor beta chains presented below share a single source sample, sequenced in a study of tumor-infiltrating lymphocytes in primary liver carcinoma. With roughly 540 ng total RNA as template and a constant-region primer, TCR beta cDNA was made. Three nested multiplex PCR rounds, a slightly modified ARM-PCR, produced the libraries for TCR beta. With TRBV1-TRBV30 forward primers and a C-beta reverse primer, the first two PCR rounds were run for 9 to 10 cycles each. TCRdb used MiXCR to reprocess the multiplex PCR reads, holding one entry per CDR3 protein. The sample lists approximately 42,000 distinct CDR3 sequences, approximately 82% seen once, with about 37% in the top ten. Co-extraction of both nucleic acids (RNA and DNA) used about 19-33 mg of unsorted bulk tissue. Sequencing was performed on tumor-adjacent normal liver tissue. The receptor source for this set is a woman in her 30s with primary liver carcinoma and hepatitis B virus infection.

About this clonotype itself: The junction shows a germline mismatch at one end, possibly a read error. This CDR3 reads CASKSGGSPLQF. Written as DNA, the CDR3 is TGTGCCAGCAAGTCCGGGGGATCTCCCCTCCAGTTT. The rearrangement uses TRBV12-3 or TRBV12-4 and TRBJ1-6; D perhaps matches TRBD1 (5 bases). The CDR3 spans 12 residues.

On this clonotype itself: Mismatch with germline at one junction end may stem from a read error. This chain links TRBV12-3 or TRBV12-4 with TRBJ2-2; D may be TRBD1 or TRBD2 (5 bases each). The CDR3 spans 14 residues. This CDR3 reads CASSLGVAARELFF. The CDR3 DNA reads TGTGCTAGCAGTTTGGGGGTAGCCGCCAGGGAGCTGTTTTTT.

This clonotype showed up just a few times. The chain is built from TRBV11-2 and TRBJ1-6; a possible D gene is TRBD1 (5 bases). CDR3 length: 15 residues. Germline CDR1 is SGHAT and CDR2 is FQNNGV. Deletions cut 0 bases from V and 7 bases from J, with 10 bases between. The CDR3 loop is CASSLDPGRNSPLHF. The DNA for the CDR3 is TGTGCCAGCAGCTTAGATCCAGGGAGGAATTCACCCCTCCACTTT.

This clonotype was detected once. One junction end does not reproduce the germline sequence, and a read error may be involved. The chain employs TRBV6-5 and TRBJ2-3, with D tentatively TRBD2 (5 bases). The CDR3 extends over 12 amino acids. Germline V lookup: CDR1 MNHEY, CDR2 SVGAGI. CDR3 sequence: CASGYRIDTQYF. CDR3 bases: TGCGCCAGCGGATACCGCATAGATACCCAGTATTTT.

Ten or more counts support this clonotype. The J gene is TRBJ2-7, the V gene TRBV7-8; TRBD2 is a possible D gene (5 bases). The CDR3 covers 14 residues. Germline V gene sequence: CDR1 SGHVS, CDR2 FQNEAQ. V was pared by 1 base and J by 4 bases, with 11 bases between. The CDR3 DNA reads TGTGCCAGCAGCTTAGGAGGGTTCGGTTACGAGCAGTACTTC. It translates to CASSLGGFGYEQYF.

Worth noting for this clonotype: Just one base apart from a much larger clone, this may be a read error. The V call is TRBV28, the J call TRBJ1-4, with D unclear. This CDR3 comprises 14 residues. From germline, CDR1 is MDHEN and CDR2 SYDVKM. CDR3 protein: CASGPGRMNENLFF. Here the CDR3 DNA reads TGTGCCAGCGGTCCCGGACGAATGAATGAAAATCTGTTTTTT.

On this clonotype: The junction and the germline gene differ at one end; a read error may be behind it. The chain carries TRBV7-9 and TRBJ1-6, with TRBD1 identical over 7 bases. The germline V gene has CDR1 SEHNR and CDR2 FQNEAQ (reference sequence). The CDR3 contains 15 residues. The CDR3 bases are TGTGCCAGCAGCCTAGCGGGGGGGGGACAGTCACCCCTCCACTTT. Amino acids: CASSLAGGGQSPLHF.

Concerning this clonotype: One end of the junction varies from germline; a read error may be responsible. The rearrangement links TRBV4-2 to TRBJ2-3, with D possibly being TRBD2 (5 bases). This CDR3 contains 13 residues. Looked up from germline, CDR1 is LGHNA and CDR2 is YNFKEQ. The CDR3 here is CVSSQDPGYTQYF. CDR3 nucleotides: TGTGTCAGCAGCCAAGACCCGGGATATACGCAGTATTTT.

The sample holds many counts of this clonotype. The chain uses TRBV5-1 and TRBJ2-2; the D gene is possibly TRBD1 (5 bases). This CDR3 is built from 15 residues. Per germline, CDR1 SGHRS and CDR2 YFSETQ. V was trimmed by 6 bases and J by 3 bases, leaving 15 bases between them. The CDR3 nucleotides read TGCGCCAGCAAGCTTTGGCAAGGGGACACCGGGGAGCTGTTTTTT. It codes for CASKLWQGDTGELFF.

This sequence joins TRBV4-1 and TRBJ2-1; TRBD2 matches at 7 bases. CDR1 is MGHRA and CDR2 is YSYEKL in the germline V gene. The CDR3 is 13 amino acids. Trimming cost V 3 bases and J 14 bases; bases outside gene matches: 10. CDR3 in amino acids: CASSHVRGRAEFF. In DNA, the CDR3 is TGCGCCAGCAGCCATGTTCGAGGGAGGGCGGAGTTCTTC.

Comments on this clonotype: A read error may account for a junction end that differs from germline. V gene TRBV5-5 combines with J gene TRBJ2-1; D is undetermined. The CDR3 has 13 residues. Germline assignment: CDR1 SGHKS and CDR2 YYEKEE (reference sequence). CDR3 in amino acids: CASSLDFYYEQFF. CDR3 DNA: TGTGCCAGCAGCTTAGACTTCTACTATGAGCAATTCTTC.

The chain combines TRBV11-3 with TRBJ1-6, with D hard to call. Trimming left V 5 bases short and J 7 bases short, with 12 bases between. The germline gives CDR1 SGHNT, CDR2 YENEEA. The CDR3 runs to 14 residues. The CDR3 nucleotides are TGTGCCAGCAGCGTTCCGGCTGGGAATTCACCCCTCCACTTT. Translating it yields CASSVPAGNSPLHF.

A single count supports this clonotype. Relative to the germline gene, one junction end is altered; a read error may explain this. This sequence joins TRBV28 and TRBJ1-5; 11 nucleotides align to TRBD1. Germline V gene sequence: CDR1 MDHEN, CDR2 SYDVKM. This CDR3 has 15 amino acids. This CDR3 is CARSSRGQGEPPLHF. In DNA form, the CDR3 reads TGTGCCAGGAGTTCGCGGGGACAGGGGGAGCCGCCCCTGCATTTT. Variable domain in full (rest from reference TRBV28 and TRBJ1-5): DVKVTQSSRYLVKRTGEKVFLECVQDMDHENMFWYRQDPGLGLRLIYFSYDVKMKEKGDIPEGYSVSREKKERFSLILESASTNQTSMYLCARSSRGQGEPPLHFGDGTRLSIL.

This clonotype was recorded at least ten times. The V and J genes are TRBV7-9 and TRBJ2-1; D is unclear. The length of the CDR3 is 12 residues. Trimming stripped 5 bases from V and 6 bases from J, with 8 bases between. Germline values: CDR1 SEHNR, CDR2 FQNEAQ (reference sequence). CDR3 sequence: CASSILANEQFF. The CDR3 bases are TGTGCCAGCAGCATTTTAGCCAATGAGCAGTTCTTC. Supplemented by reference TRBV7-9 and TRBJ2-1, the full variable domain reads DTGVSQNPRHKITKRGQNVTFRCDPISEHNRLYWYRQTLGQGPEFLTYFQNEAQLEKSRLLSDRFSAERPKGSFSTLEIQRTEQGDSAMYLCASSILANEQFFGPGTRLTVL.

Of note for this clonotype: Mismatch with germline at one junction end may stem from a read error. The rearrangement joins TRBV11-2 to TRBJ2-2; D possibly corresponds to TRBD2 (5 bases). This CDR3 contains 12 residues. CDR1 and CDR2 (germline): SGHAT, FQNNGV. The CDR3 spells CTSSFGTGKLFF. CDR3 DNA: TGTACCAGCAGCTTCGGTACCGGGAAGCTGTTTTTT.

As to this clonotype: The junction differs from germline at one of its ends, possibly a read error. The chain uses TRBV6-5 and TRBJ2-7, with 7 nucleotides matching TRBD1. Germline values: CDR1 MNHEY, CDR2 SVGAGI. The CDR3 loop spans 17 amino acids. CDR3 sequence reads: CVSSQGVAEYFTYEQYF. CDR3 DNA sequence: TGTGTCAGTAGTCAGGGGGTTGCGGAATACTTTACCTATGAGCAGTACTTC.

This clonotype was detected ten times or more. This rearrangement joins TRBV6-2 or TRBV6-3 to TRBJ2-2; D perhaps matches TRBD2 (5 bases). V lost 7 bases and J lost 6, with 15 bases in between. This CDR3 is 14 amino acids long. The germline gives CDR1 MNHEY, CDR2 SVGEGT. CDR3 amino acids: CASTLFPGSGELFF. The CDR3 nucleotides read TGTGCCAGCACCCTTTTCCCGGGGTCCGGGGAGCTGTTTTTT.

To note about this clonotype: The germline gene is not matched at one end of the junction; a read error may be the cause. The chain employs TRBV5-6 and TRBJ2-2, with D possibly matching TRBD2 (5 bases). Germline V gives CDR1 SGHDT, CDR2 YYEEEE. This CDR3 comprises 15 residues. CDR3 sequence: CASSLTPRVTGKLFF. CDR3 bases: TGTGCCAGTAGCTTGACACCCAGAGTCACCGGGAAGCTGTTTTTC. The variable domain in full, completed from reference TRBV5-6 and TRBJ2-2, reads DAGVTQSPTHLIKTRGQQVTLRCSPKSGHDTVSWYQQALGQGPQFIFQYYEEEERQRGNFPDRFSGHQFPNYSSELNVNALLLGDSALYLCASSLTPRVTGKLFFGEGSRLTVL.

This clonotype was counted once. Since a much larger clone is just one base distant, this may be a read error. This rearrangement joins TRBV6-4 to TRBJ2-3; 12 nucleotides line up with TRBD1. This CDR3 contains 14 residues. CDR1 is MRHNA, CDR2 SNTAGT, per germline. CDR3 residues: CASSGTGGTYTQYF. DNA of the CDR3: TGTGCCAGTTCCGGGACAGGGGGCACATATACGCAGTATTTT.

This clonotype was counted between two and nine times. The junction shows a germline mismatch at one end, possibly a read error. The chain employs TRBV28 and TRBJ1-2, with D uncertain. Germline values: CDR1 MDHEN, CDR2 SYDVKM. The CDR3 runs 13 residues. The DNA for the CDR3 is TGTACCAGCAGCTGGAGGAACCGGTATGGCTACACCTTC. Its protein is CTSSWRNRYGYTF.

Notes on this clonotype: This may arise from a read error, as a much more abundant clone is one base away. For the CDR3, the DNA is TGTGCCAGCAGTGACAGGGCGGGAGGCACAGATACGCAGTATTTT. This translates into CASSDRAGGTDTQYF. The rearrangement links TRBV6-4 to TRBJ2-3, with TRBD2 matching 7 bases. Looked up from germline, CDR1 is MRHNA and CDR2 is SNTAGT. The CDR3 runs to 15 residues. Germline trimming cut 2 bases from V and 1 base from J; bases unmatched to any gene: 3.

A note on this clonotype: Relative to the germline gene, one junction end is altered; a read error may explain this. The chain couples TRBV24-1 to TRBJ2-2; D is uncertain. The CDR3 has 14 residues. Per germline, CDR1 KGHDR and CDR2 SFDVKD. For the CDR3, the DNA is TGTGCCAGCAGTCCCCCACTTGACACCGGGGAGCTGTTTTTT. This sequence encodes CASSPPLDTGELFF.

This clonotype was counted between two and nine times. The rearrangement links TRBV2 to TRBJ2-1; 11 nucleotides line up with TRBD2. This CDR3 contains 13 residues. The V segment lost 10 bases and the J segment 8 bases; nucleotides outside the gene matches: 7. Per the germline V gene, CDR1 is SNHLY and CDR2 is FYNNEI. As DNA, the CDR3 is TGTGCCACATTAGCGGGAGGGTCCGATGAGCAGTTCTTC. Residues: CATLAGGSDEQFF.

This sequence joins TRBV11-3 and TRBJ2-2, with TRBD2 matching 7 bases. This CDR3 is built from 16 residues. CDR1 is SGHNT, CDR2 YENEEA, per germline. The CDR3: CGTQTRGRTQPGELFF. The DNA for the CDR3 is TGTGGCACCCAGACCCGCGGGAGAACTCAACCCGGGGAGCTGTTTTTT.